This TCR beta chain was identified in a study of radiation and T cells in renal cell carcinoma. A remark on this clone: Its matching antigen is unknown.

This table comes from immunoSEQ multiplex PCR, and its TCRdb copy is limited to in-frame clones, with some not included. The table has tens of thousands of clones, just over 75% seen once. Study findings and constraints: In blood, top tumor clones expanded by 2 weeks, shrinking by 4.

Time point of the sample: blood 2 weeks post-SBRT. Described treatment: 15 Gy SBRT to primary tumor, nephrectomy 4 weeks later. Serial blood draws occurred at baseline and 2 and 4 weeks post-SBRT. Clear cell pathology was present in this patient's renal cell carcinoma. Germline V CDR1 and CDR2: SGHDT, YYEEEE. V shed 3 bases and J shed 5 bases, with 20 bases lying between them. This CDR3 contains 16 residues. The sequence was obtained from a man in his 60s with renal cell carcinoma. The chain combines TRBV5-6 with TRBJ1-2; D perhaps matches TRBD1 (6 bases). Sequencing was performed on blood, taken from a patient whose treatment included radiotherapy and nephrectomy. The CDR3 spells CASSWGGTGYYYGYTF. The CDR3 DNA reads as TGTGCCAGCAGCTGGGGCGGAACAGGGTATTATTATGGCTACACCTTC.